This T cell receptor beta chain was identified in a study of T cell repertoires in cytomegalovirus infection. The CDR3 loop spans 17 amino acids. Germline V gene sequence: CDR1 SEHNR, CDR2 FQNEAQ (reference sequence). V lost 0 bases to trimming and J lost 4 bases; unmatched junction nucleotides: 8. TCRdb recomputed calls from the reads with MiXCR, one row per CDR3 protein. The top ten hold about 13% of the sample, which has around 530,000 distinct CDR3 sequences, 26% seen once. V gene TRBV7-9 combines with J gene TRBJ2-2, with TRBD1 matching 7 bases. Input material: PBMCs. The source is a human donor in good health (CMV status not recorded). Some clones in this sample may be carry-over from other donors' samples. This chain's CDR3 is CASSLAGGAFSTGELFF. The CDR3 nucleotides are TGTGCCAGCAGCTTAGCAGGGGGCGCATTCAGCACCGGGGAGCTGTTTTTT.